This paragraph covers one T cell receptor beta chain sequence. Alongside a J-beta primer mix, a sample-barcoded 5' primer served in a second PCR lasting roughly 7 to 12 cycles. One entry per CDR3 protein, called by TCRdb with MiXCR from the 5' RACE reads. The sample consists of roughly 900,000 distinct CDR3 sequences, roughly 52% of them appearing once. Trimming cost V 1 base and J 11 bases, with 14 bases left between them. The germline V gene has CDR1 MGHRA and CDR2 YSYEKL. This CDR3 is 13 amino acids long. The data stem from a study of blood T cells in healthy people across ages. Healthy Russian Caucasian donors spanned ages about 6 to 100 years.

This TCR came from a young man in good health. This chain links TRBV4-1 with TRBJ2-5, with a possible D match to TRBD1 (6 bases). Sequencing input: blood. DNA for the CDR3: TGCGCCAGCAGCCAAGGGACAGCTTACCAGCAGTACTTC. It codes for CASSQGTAYQQYF.